This entry lists 12 T cell receptor beta chains sequenced from one sample in a study of cytotoxic CD8 clonotypes in ibrutinib-treated CLL. The data were produced by immunoSEQ multiplex PCR, yet TCRdb's version contains in-frame clones alone and is incomplete. This table has roughly 300,000 clones, less than 85% appearing once. Here the sequenced sample was PBMCs, taken at disease progression, from a patient treated with ibrutinib. The receptors were gathered from a human donor with chronic lymphocytic leukemia.

V usage is TRBV7-2 and J usage is TRBJ2-7; D may be TRBD2 (6 bases). Looked up from germline, CDR1 is SGHTA and CDR2 is FQGNSA. Trimming took 1 base from V and 6 from J, leaving 13 bases between them. The CDR3 sequence is 14 residues long. DNA of the CDR3: TGTGCCAGCAGCTTAGACGGGAGCTCTCCCGAGCAGTACTTC. Protein product: CASSLDGSSPEQYF.

V is TRBV11-2 and J is TRBJ2-3; 10 nucleotides align to TRBD2. Germline CDR1 reads SGHAT; CDR2 reads FQNNGV. V shed 3 bases and J 3 bases; nucleotides not matched to a gene: 3. The CDR3 is 15 residues long. The chain's CDR3 is CASSLLAGVTDTQYF. The CDR3 bases are TGTGCCAGCAGCTTGCTAGCGGGAGTAACAGATACGCAGTATTTT.

The chain uses TRBV2 and TRBJ2-3; tentative D call: TRBD2 (5 bases). Germline V gene data show CDR1 as SNHLY and CDR2 as FYNNEI. The CDR3 sequence is 15 residues long. Deletions cut 4 bases from V and 4 bases from J, with 15 bases between. CDR3 in amino acids: CASSGSTRVADTQYF. Here the CDR3 DNA reads TGTGCCAGCAGTGGATCTACGAGGGTCGCAGATACGCAGTATTTT.

The gene calls are TRBV28 and TRBJ2-7; D remains unclear. V dropped 7 bases and J dropped 7 bases, with 14 bases sitting between them. Germline assignment: CDR1 MDHEN and CDR2 SYDVKM. This CDR3 contains 12 residues. CDR3 sequence: CASNPSTLEQYF. The CDR3 region has the DNA TGTGCCAGCAATCCCAGTACTCTTGAGCAGTACTTC.

Here the CDR3 reads CASGLTGTGGGSNYGYTF. In DNA, the CDR3 is TGTGCTAGTGGTTTAACAGGGACAGGGGGCGGGTCCAACTATGGCTACACCTTC. The V gene is TRBV12-5, the J gene TRBJ1-2; TRBD1 agrees at 12 bases. Germline V lookup: CDR1 LGHNT, CDR2 FRNRAP. Trimming cost V 3 bases and J 2 bases; bases outside gene matches: 10. This CDR3 has 18 amino acids.

This clone showed up just a few times. The chain uses TRBV19 and TRBJ2-2, with TRBD1 as a possible D gene (6 bases). The CDR3 spans 13 residues. Between the trimmed V and J ends, which lost 5 bases and 6 bases, there was a span of 10 bases. CDR1 and CDR2 from the germline V gene are LNHDA and SQIVND (reference sequence). The CDR3: CASSRRGSGELFF. Here the CDR3 DNA reads TGTGCCAGTAGTCGCAGGGGCTCCGGGGAGCTGTTTTTT.

V usage is TRBV7-9 and J usage is TRBJ1-2; TRBD1 is a possible D gene (5 bases). The germline V gene encodes CDR1 SEHNR and CDR2 FQNEAQ (reference sequence). V was pared by 1 base and J by 5 bases, with 11 bases between. This CDR3 is built from 14 residues. The CDR3 loop reads CASSLDGARYGYTF. In nucleotides, the CDR3 is TGTGCCAGCAGCTTAGATGGGGCGCGGTATGGCTACACCTTC. The whole variable domain, remainder taken from reference TRBV7-9 and TRBJ1-2, is DTGVSQNPRHKITKRGQNVTFRCDPISEHNRLYWYRQTLGQGPEFLTYFQNEAQLEKSRLLSDRFSAERPKGSFSTLEIQRTEQGDSAMYLCASSLDGARYGYTFGSGTRLTVV.

The rearrangement joins TRBV21-1 to TRBJ2-7; the DNA was not compared with TRBD2, the D call given in the table. TRBV21-1 is designated a pseudogene. There are 16 residues in the CDR3. The CDR3 is CASSKKLAGGRYEQYF. CDR3 DNA: TGTGCCAGCAGCAAAAAGCTGGCGGGGGGCCGCTACGAGCAGTACTTC.

The chain is built from TRBV7-3 and TRBJ2-1; D may match TRBD1 or TRBD2 (5 bases each). The V end lost 5 bases, the J end lost 5 bases, and 16 bases lay between the germline ends. Germline CDR1 is SGHTA and CDR2 is FQGTGA. CDR3 length: 15 amino acids. CDR3 in amino acids: CASSPSGASHNEQFF. The CDR3 nucleotides read TGTGCCAGCAGCCCTTCCGGGGCCTCTCACAATGAGCAGTTCTTC.

The chain recombines TRBV9 with TRBJ1-2, with a weak D call TRBD1 (6 bases). V was pared by 1 base and J by 8 bases, with 12 bases between. This CDR3 is built from 13 residues. CDR1 SGDLS and CDR2 YYNGEE come from the germline V gene. DNA for the CDR3: TGTGCCAGCAGCGTACTGGGGGCGCGCGGCTACACCTTC. As protein: CASSVLGARGYTF.

This chain uses TRBV6-5 with TRBJ2-7; D ambiguous. The length of the CDR3 is 13 residues. Per germline, CDR1 MNHEY and CDR2 SVGAGI. V was shortened by 0 bases and J by 0 bases, with 3 bases between the two germline ends. CDR3 amino acids: CASSYSTSYEQYF. DNA of the CDR3: TGTGCCAGCAGTTACTCAACCTCCTACGAGCAGTACTTC.

The rearrangement joins TRBV29-1 to TRBJ2-7; 7 nucleotides align to TRBD1. The CDR3 loop spans 13 amino acids. Germline loops: CDR1 SQVTM, CDR2 ANQGSEA. Trimming at V came to 3 bases and at J to 0 bases, leaving 2 bases not matched to a gene. In DNA, the CDR3 is TGCAGCGTTGAGACAGGGAGCTCCTACGAGCAGTACTTC. Amino acids: CSVETGSSYEQYF.